Given below is one TCR beta chain in context. The antigen is undetermined. The data originate from a study of T cells in Graves' hyperthyroidism and ophthalmopathy. Using RNA transcripts as the source, TCR beta CDR3 regions were amplified. TCR CDR3 regions were first amplified by RT-PCR with HTBI primers. A single record per CDR3 protein comes from TCRdb applying MiXCR to the multiplex PCR reads. The profile covers 300,000 to 500,000 distinct CDR3 sequences, with over 11% appearing a single time and over 25% taken by the ten largest. V shed 3 bases, J shed 4 bases, and the junction held 9 bases outside the gene matches. The germline CDR1 and CDR2 sequences are MDHEN and SYDVKM. The CDR3 has 15 residues. Orbital computed tomography, thyroid ultrasound, serum thyroxine and TRAb, and clinical symptoms together informed the diagnoses. Study results and limitations: Blood held most thyroid clonotypes expanded above 0.001 frequency. A 13 V-J signature model discriminated ophthalmopathy versus stable hyperthyroidism.

The genes are TRBV28 and TRBJ2-7, with 7 positions matching TRBD2. Sequencing was performed on blood. The sequence was obtained from a man aged 45 to 65 with Graves' ophthalmopathy. Here the CDR3 DNA reads TGTGCCAGCAGTTTTTGGAGCGGGATGGGATACGAGCAGTACTTC. Its protein product is CASSFWSGMGYEQYF.